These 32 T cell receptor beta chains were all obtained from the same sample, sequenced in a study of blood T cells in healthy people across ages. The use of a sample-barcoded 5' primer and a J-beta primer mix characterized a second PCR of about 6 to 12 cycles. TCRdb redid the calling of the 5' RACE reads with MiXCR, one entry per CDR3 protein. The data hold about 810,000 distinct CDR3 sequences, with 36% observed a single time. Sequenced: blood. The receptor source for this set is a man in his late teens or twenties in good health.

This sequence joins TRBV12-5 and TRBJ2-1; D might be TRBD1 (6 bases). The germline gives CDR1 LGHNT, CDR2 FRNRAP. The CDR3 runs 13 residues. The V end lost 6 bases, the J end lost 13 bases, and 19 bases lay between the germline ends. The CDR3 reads CASGPTPGVTQFF. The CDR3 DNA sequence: TGTGCTAGTGGGCCGACCCCAGGGGTTACCCAGTTCTTC.

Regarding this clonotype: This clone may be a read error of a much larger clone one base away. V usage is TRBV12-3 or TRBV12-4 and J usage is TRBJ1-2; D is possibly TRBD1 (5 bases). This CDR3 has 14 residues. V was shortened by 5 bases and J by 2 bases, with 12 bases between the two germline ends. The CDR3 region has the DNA TGTGCCAGCAGTGTCGGGGACCTAAACTATGGCTACACCTTC. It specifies CASSVGDLNYGYTF.

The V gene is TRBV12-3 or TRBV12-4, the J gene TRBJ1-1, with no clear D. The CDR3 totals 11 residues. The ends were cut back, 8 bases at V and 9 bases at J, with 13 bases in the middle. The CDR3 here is CASSHGRKAFF. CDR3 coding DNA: TGTGCCAGCTCCCATGGCCGCAAAGCTTTCTTT.

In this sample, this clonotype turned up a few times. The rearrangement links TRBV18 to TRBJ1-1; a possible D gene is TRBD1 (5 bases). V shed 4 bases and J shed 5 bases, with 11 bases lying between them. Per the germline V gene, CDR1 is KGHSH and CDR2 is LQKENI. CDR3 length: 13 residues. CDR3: CASSRPGQTEAFF. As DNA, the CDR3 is TGTGCCAGCTCACGGCCAGGGCAGACTGAAGCTTTCTTT. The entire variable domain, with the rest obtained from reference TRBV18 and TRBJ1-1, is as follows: NAGVMQNPRHLVRRRGQEARLRCSPMKGHSHVYWYRQLPEEGLKFMVYLQKENIIDESGMPKERFSAEFPKEGPSILRIQQVVRGDSAAYFCASSRPGQTEAFFGQGTRLTVV.

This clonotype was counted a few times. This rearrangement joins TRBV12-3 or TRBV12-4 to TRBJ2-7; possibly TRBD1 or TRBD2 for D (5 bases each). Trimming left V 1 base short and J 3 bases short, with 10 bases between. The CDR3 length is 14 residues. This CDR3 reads CASSLGGDFYEQYF. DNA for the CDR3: TGTGCCAGCAGTTTAGGAGGGGATTTCTACGAGCAGTACTTC.

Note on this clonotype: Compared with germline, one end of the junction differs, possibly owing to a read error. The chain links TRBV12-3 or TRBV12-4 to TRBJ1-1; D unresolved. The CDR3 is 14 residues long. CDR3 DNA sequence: TGTGCCAGCAGATTAGGAGAGCTGAACACTGAAGCTTTCTTT. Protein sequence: CASRLGELNTEAFF.

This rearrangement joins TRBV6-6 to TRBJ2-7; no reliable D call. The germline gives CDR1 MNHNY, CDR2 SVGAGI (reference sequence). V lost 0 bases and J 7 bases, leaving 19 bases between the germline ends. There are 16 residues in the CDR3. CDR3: CASSYSTDVDMNEQYF. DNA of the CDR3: TGTGCCAGCAGTTACTCGACCGACGTGGATATGAATGAGCAGTACTTC.

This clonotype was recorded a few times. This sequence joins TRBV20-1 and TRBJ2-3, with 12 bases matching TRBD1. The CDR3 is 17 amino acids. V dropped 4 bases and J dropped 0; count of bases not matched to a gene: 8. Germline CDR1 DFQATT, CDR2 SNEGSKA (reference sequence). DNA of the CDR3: TGCAGTGCTACCTCGCGGGGACAGGGGGCAAGCACAGATACGCAGTATTTT. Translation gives CSATSRGQGASTDTQYF.

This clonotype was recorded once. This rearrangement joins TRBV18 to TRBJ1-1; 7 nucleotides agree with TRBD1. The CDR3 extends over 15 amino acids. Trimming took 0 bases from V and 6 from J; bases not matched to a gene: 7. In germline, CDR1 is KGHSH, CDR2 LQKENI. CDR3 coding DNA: TGTGCCAGCTCACCACCGAAAGGGGGCAACGCTGAAGCTTTCTTT. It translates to CASSPPKGGNAEAFF.

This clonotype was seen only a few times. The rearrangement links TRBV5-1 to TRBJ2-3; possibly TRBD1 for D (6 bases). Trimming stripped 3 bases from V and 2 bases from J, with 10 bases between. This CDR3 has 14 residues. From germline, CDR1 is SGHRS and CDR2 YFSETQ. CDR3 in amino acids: CASSWTEDTDTQYF. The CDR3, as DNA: TGCGCCAGCAGCTGGACAGAAGACACAGATACGCAGTATTTT.

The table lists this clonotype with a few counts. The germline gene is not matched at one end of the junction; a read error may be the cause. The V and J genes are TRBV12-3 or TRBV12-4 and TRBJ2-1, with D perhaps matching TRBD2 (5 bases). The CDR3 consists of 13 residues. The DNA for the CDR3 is TGTGCCAGCAGTGTAGCGCTTTACAATGAGCAGTTCTTC. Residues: CASSVALYNEQFF.

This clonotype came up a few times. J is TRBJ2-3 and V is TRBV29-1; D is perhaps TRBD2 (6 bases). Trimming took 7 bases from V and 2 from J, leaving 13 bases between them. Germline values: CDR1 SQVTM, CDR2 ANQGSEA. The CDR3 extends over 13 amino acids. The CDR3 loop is CSGRDFLTDTQYF. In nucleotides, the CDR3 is TGCAGCGGCCGGGACTTCCTCACAGATACGCAGTATTTT.

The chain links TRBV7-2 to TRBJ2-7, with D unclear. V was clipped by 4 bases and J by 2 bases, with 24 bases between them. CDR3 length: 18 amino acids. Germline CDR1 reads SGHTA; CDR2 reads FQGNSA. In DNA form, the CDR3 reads TGTGCCAGCAGCTCCAGCCGGGCCTACACAATAGCAACCTACGAGCAGTACTTC. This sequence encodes CASSSSRAYTIATYEQYF.

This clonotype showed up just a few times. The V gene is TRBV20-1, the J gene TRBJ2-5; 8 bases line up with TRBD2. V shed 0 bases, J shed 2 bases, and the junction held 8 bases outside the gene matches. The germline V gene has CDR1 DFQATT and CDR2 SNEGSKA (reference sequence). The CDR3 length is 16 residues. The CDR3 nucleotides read TGCAGTGCTAGAGATGAAGAAACTAGCGGACAAGAGACCCAGTACTTC. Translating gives CSARDEETSGQETQYF.

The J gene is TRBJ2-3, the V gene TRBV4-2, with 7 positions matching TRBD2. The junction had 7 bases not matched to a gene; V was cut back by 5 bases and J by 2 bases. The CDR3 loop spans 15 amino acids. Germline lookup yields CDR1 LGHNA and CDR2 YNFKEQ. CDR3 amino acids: CASSFLAEDTDTQYF. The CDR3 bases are TGTGCCAGCAGCTTCCTAGCGGAAGACACAGATACGCAGTATTTT.

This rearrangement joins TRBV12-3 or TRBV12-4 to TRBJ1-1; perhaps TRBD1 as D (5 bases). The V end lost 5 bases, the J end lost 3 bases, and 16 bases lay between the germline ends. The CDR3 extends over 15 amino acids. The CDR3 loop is CASSIPGGGDTEAFF. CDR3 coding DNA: TGTGCCAGCAGTATACCCGGGGGGGGAGACACTGAAGCTTTCTTT.

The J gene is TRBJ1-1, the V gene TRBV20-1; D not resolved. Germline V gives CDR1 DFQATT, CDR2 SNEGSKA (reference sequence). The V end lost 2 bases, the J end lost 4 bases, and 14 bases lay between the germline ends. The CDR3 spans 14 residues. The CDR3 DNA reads TGCAGTGCTAGAAAGGGCGGCGGGTCCACTGAAGCTTTCTTT. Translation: CSARKGGGSTEAFF.

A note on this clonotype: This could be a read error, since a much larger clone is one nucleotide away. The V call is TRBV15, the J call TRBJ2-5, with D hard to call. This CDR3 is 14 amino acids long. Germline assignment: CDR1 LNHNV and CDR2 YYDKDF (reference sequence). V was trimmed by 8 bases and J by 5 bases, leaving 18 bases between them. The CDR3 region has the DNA TGTGCCACCCAAAAAACAGCCATTAACGAGACCCAGTACTTC. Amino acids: CATQKTAINETQYF.

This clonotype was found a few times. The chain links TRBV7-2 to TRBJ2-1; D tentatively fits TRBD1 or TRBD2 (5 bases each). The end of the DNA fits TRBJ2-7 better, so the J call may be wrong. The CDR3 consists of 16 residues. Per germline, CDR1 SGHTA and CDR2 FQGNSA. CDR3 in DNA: TGTGCCAGCAGAGTTTCCAGGGAGCGCTCCTACAATGAGCAGTACTTC. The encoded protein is CASRVSRERSYNEQYF.

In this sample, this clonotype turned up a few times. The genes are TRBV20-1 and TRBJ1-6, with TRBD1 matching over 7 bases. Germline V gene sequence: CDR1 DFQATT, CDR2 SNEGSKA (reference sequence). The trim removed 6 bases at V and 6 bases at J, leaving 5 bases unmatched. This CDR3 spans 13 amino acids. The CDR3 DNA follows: TGCAGTGCCCCCCGGGACAGTAATTCACCCCTCCACTTT. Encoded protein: CSAPRDSNSPLHF.

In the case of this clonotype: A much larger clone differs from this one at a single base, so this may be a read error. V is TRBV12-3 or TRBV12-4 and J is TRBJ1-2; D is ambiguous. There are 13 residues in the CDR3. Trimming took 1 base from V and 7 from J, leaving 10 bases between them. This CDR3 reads CASSLGVGCGYTF. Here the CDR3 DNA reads TGTGCCAGCAGTTTAGGAGTTGGCTGTGGCTACACCTTC.

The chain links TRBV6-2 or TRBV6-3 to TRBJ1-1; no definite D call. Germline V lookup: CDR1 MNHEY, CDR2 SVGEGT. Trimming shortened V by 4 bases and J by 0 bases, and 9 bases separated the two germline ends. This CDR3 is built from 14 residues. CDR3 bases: TGTGCCAGCAGTTTATGGCCCTTGAACACTGAAGCTTTCTTT. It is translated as CASSLWPLNTEAFF.

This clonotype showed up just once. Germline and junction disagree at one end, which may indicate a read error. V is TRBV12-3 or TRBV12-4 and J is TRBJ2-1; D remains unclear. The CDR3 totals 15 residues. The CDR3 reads CASGPPETLYSEQFF. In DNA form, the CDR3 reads TGTGCCAGCGGGCCCCCGGAAACACTCTACAGTGAGCAGTTCTTC.

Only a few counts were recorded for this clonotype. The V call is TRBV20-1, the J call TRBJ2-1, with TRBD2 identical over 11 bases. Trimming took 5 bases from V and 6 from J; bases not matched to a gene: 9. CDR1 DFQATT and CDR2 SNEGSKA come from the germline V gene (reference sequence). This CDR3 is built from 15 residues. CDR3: CSAGTSGNYLNEQFF. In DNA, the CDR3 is TGCAGTGCTGGGACTAGCGGAAACTATCTCAATGAGCAGTTCTTC.

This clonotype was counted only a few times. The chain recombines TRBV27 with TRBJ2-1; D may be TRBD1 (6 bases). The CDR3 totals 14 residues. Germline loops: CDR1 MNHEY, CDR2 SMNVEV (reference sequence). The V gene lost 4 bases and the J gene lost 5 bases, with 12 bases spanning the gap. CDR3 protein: CASSWGRGNNEQFF. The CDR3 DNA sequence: TGTGCCAGCAGTTGGGGCAGGGGAAACAATGAGCAGTTCTTC.

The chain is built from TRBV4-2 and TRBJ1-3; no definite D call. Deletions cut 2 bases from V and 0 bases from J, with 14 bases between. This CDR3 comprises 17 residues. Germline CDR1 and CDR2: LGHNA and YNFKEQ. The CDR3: CASSQLDGSFSGNTIYF. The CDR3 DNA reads TGTGCCAGCAGCCAACTGGACGGATCATTCTCTGGAAACACCATATATTTT.

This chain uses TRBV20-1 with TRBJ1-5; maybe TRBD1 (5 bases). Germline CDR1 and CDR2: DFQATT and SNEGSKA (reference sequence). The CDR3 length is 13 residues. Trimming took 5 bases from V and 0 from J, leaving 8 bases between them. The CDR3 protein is CSAEGYSNQPQHF. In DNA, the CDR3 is TGCAGTGCTGAGGGGTATAGCAATCAGCCCCAGCATTTT.

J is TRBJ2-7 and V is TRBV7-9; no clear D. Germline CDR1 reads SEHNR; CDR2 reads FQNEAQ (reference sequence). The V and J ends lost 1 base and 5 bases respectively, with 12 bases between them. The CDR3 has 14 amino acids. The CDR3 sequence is CASSLEPARDEQYF. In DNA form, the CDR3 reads TGTGCCAGCAGCTTAGAGCCAGCTCGGGACGAGCAGTACTTC.

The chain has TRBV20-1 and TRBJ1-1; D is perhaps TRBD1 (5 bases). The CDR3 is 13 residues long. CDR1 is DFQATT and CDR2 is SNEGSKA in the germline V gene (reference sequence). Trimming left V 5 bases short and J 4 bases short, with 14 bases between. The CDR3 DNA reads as TGCAGTGCTCCCGCAGGGAGGTTCACTGAAGCTTTCTTT. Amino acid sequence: CSAPAGRFTEAFF.

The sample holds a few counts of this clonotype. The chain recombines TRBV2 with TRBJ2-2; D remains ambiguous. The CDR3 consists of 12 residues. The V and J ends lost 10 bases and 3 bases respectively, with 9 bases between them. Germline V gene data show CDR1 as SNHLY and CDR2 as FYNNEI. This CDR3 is CATLGYTGELFF. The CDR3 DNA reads TGTGCCACCCTGGGATACACCGGGGAGCTGTTTTTT.

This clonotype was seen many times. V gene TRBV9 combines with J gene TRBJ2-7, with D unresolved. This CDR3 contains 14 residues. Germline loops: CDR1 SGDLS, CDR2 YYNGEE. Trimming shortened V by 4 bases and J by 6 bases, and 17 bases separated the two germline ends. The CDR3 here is CASSPGPKMGEQYF. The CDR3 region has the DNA TGTGCCAGCAGCCCCGGCCCTAAAATGGGCGAGCAGTACTTC.

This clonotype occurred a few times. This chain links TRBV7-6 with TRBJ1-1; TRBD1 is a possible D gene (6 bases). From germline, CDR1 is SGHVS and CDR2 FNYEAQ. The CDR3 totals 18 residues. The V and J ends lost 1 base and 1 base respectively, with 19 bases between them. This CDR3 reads CASSLGPVTPTGNTEAFF. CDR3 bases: TGTGCCAGCAGCTTAGGCCCCGTCACCCCGACAGGGAACACTGAAGCTTTCTTT.